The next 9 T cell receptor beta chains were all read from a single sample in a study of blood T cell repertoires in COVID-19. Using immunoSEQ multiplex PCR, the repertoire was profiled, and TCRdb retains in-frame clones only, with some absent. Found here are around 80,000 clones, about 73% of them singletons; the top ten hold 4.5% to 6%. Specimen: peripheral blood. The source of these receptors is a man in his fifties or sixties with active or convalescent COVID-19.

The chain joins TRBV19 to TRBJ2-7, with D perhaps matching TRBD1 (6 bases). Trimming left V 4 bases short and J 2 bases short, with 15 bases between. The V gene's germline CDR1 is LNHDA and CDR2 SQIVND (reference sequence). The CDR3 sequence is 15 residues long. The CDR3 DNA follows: TGTGCCAGTAGTACCGGGACATCTCTTCCCTACGAGCAGTACTTC. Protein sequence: CASSTGTSLPYEQYF.

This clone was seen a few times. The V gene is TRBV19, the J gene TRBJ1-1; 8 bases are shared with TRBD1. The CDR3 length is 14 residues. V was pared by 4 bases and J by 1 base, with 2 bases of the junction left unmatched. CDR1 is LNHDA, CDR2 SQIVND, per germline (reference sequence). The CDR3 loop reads CASSNRGENTEAFF. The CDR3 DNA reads TGTGCCAGTAGTAACAGGGGGGAGAACACTGAAGCTTTCTTT.

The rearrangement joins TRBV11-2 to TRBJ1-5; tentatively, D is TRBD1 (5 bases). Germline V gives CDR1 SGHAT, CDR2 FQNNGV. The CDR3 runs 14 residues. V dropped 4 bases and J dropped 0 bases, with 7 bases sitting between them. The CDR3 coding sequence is TGTGCCAGCAGCTCCAGGGTTAGCAATCAGCCCCAGCATTTT. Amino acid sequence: CASSSRVSNQPQHF.

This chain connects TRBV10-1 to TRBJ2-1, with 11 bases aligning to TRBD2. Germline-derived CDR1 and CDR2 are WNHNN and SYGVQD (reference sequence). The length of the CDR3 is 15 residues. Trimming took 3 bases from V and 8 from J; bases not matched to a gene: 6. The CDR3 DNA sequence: TGCGCCAGCAGTGATCTTAGCGGGGGGGCTCATGAGCAGTTCTTC. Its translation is CASSDLSGGAHEQFF.

The chain's CDR3 is CASVRGTGLNTEAFF. DNA for the CDR3: TGCGCCAGCGTCCGCGGGACAGGGCTGAACACTGAAGCTTTCTTT. This chain connects TRBV4-1 to TRBJ1-1, with 9 bases matching TRBD1. The CDR3 is made up of 15 amino acids. Trimming took 8 bases from V and 0 from J; bases not matched to a gene: 7. From germline, CDR1 is MGHRA and CDR2 YSYEKL.

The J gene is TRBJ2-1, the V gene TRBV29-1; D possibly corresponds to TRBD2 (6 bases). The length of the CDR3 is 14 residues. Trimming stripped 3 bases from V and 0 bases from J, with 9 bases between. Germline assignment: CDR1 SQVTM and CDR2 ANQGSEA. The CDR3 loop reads CSVDGGTSYNEQFF. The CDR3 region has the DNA TGCAGCGTTGATGGGGGGACCTCCTACAATGAGCAGTTCTTC.

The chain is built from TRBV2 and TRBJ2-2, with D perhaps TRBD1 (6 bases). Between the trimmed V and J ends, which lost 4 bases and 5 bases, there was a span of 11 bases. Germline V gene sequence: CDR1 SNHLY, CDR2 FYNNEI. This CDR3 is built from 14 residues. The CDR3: CASSGLGQTGELFF. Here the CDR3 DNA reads TGTGCCAGCAGTGGGCTTGGACAGACCGGGGAGCTGTTTTTT.

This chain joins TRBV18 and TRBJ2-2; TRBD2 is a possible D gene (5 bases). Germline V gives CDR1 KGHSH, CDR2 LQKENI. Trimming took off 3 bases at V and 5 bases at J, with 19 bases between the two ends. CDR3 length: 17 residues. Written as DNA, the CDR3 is TGTGCCAGCTCACCCGGGTATTCCGGGATAGAAACCGGGGAGCTGTTTTTT. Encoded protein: CASSPGYSGIETGELFF.

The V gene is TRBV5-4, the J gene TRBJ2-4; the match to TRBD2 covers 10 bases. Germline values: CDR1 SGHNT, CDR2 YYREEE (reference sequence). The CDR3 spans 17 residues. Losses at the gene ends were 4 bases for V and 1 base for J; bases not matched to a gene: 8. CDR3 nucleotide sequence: TGTGCCAGCAGCAAAGCGGGGGGGTATGGTGCCAAAAACATTCAGTACTTC. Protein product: CASSKAGGYGAKNIQYF.